This T cell receptor (beta chain) emerged from a study of control samples from healthy donors and cancer patients. Generated by immunoSEQ multiplex PCR, the TCRdb table keeps only in-frame clones and is missing some. Seen here are around 100,000 clones, roughly nine tenths observed once, and the top ten hold 18%. Germline assignment: CDR1 SGHTA and CDR2 FQGTGA. The ends lost 5 bases at V and 5 bases at J; junction bases unmatched: 6. The length of the CDR3 is 14 residues. A single count supports this clone. The chain combines TRBV7-3 with TRBJ2-3; TRBD2 aligns across 8 bases. The clonotype was recovered from a woman aged 50 to 60 in good health. The sample consisted of blood. CDR3 sequence: CASSQSGRGDTQYF. DNA of the CDR3: TGTGCCAGCAGCCAGAGCGGGAGAGGAGATACGCAGTATTTT.